This entry is about one T cell receptor (beta chain). What it binds is unknown. These data originate in a study of CXCR3-negative and CXCR3-positive naive CD8 T cells. Whole-study results and caveats: Whereas both naive subsets had comparably high diversity, memory CD8+ cells had much lower diversity. The study inferred TCR strength from TRB CDR3 properties and found comparable surface CD5 between naive subsets. Cryopreservation partially decreased CXCR3 expression, and most assays used fresh PBMCs. With respect to TRBV-TRBJ usage, naive CXCR3-negative and CXCR3-positive cells were similar; memory differed.

Per germline, CDR1 SQVTM and CDR2 ANQGSEA. This CDR3 comprises 14 residues. The study made its TRB cDNA libraries by 5' RACE, adding UMI labels. TCRdb re-called the 5' RACE reads and gives one entry per CDR3 protein, without DNA. Found here are approximately 52,000 distinct CDR3 sequences; the top ten clones hold around 16%. This chain uses TRBV29-1 with TRBJ2-2; the D gene TCRdb calls, TRBD1, cannot be checked with no DNA. The sequenced sample consisted of memory CD8+ T cells from blood. The TCR was taken from a human donor in good health. Some clones in this sample may be carry-over from other donors' samples. This CDR3 reads CSGGQLGATGELFF.